This T cell receptor beta chain stems from a study of spatial heterogeneity in lung cancer. Study-level points and caveats: For expanded intratumoral alpha and beta TCRs, counts tracked tumor mutation counts.

The ends were cut back, 10 bases at V and 6 bases at J, with 13 bases in the middle. From germline, CDR1 is ENHRY and CDR2 SYGVKD. CDR3 length equals 11 residues. TCRdb re-called the 5' RACE reads through MiXCR, storing one row per CDR3 protein. The sample holds under 600 distinct CDR3 sequences, about 24% seen once. A remark on this clonotype: As yet, its antigen is unknown.

Noted time point: sample taken at primary tumor resection. The sample in question was lung tumor tissue, obtained at surgery. The receptor comes from a male donor with early-stage non-small cell lung cancer. The chain links TRBV10-3 to TRBJ2-7; D possibly corresponds to TRBD2 (5 bases). In nucleotides, the CDR3 is TGTGCCACCGGGGTCGGGCTCGAGCAGTACGTC. Amino acids: CATGVGLEQYV.